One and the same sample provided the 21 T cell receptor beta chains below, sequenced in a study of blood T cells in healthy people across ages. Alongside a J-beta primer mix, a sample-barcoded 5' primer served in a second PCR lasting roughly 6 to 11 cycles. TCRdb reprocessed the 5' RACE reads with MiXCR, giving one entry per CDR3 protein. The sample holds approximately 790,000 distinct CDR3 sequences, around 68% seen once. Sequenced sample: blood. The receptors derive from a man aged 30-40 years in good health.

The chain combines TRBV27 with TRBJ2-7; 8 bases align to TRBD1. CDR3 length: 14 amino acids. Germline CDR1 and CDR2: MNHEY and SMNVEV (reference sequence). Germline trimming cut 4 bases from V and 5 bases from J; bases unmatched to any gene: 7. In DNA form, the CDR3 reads TGTGCCAGCAGTTCGGCCGACAGGGGCCACGAGCAGTACTTC. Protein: CASSSADRGHEQYF.

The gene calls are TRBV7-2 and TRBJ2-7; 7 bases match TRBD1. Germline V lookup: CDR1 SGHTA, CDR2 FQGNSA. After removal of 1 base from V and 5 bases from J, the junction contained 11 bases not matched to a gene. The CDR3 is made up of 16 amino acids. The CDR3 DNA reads TGTGCCAGCAGCTTAGTCCCGGGACAGAGTAACAACGAGCAGTACTTC. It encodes CASSLVPGQSNNEQYF.

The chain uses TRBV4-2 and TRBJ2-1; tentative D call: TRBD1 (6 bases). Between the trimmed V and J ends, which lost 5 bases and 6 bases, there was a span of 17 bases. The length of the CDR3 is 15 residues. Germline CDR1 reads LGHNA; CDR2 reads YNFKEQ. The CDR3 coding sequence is TGTGCCAGCAGCATTCAGGGGACGCAGGTCAATGAGCAGTTCTTC. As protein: CASSIQGTQVNEQFF.

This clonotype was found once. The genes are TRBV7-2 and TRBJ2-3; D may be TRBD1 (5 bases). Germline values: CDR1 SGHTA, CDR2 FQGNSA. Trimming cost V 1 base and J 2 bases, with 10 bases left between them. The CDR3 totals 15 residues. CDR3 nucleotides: TGTGCCAGCAGCTTAGGGGCAGGGCACACAGATACGCAGTATTTT. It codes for CASSLGAGHTDTQYF.

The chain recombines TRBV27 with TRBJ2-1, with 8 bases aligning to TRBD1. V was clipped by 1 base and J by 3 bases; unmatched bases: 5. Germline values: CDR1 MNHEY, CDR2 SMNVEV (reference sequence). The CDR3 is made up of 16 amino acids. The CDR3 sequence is CASSLFGTGLYNEQFF. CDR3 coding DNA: TGTGCCAGCAGTTTATTCGGGACAGGTCTCTACAATGAGCAGTTCTTC.

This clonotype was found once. CDR3 DNA: TGTGCCAGCAGCCAGGCCGGGACAGGGGTTTTTGAGACCCAGTACTTC. It yields the protein CASSQAGTGVFETQYF. This chain connects TRBV4-2 to TRBJ2-5; 10 bases are a match to TRBD1. The CDR3 contains 16 residues. CDR1 is LGHNA, CDR2 YNFKEQ, per germline. The V gene end was trimmed by 3 bases and the J gene end by 5 bases; junction bases not matched to a gene: 9.

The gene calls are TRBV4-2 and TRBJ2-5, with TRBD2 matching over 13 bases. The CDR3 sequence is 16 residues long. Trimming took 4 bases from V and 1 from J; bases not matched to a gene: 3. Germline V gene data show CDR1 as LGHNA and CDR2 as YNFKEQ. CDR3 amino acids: CASSRTSGGAQETQYF. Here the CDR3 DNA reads TGTGCCAGCAGCCGAACTAGCGGGGGGGCCCAAGAGACCCAGTACTTC.

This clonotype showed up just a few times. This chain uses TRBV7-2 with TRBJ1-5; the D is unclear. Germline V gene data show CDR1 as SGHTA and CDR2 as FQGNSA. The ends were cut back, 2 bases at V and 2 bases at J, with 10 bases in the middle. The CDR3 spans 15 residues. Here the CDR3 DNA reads TGTGCCAGCAGCTTAATGACGACCGGCAATCAGCCCCAGCATTTT. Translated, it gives CASSLMTTGNQPQHF.

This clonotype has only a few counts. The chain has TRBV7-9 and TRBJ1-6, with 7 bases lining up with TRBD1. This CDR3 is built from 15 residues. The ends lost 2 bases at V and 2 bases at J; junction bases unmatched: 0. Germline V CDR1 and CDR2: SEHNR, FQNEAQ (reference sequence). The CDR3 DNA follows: TGTGCCAGCAGCTTACAGGGGGCCTATAATTCACCCCTCCACTTT. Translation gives CASSLQGAYNSPLHF.

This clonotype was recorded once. The DNA of the CDR3 is TGTGCCAGCACCCCCGGACACCGACAAGAGACCCAGTACTTC. Protein sequence: CASTPGHRQETQYF. This chain joins TRBV11-1 and TRBJ2-5; TRBD1 is a possible D gene (5 bases). CDR1 and CDR2 (germline): SGHAT, FQDESV (reference sequence). The CDR3 length is 14 residues. Trimming removed 7 bases from V and 2 bases from J, with 14 bases in between.

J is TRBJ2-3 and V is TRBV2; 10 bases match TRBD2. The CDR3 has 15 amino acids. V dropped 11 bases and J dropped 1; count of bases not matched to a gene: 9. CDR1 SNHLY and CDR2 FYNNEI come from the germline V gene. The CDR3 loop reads CAQESSGGGTDTQYF. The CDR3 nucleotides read TGTGCCCAAGAATCTAGCGGGGGAGGCACAGATACGCAGTATTTT.

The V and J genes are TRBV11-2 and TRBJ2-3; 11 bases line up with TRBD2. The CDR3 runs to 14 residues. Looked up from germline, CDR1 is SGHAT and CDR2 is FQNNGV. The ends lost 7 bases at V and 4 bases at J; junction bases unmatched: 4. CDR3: CASTVSGGADTQYF. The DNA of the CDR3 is TGTGCCAGCACCGTTAGCGGGGGGGCAGATACGCAGTATTTT.

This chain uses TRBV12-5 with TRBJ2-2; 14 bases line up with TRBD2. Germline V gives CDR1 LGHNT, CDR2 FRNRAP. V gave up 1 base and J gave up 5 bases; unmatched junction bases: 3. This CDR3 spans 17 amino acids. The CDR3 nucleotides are TGTGCTAGTGGTTTGGAGGGACTAGCGGGGGTTACCGGGGAGCTGTTTTTT. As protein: CASGLEGLAGVTGELFF. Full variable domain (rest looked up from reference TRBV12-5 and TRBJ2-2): DARVTQTPRHKVTEMGQEVTMRCQPILGHNTVFWYRQTMMQGLELLAYFRNRAPLDDSGMPKDRFSAEMPDATLATLKIQPSEPRDSAVYFCASGLEGLAGVTGELFFGEGSRLTVL.

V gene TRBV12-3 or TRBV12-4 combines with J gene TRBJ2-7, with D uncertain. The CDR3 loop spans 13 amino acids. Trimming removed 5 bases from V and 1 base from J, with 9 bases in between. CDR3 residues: CASSGKESYEQYF. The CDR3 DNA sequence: TGTGCCAGCAGTGGTAAAGAGTCCTACGAGCAGTACTTC.

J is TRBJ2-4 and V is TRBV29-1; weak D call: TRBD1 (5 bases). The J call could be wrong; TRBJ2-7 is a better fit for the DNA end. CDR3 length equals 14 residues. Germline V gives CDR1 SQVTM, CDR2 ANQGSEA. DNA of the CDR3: TGCAGCGTTGAAGAAGGGGATACGTTCGACGAGCAGTACTTC. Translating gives CSVEEGDTFDEQYF.

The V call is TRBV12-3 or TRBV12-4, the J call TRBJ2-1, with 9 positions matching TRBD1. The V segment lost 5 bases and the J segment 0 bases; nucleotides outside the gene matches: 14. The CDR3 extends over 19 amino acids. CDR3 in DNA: TGTGCCAGCAGTCCCGGCCGAACAGGGGGCCCGAGCTCCTACAATGAGCAGTTCTTC. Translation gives CASSPGRTGGPSSYNEQFF.

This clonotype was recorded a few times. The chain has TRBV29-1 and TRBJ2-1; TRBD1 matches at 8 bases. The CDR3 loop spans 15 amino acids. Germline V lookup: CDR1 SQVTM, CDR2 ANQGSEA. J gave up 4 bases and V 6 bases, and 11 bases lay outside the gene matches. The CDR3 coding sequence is TGCAGCGTAGACACCGGGACAGGCTTTTACAATGAGCAGTTCTTC. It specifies CSVDTGTGFYNEQFF.

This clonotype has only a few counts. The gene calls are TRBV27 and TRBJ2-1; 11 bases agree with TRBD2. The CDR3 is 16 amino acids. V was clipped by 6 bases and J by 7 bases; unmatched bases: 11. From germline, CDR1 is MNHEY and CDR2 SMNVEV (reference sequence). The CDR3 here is CASRLYSGGAQNEQFF. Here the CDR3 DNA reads TGTGCCAGCAGGCTATATAGCGGGGGGGCGCAAAATGAGCAGTTCTTC.

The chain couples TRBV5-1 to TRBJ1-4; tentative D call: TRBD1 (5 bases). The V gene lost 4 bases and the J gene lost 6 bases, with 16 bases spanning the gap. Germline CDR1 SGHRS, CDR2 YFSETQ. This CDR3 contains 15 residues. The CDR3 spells CASSRDGGRDEKLFF. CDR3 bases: TGCGCCAGCAGCCGTGATGGGGGACGGGATGAAAAACTGTTTTTT. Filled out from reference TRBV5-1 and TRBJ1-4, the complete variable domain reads KAGVTQTPRYLIKTRGQQVTLSCSPISGHRSVSWYQQTPGQGLQFLFEYFSETQRNKGNFPGRFSGRQFSNSRSEMNVSTLELGDSALYLCASSRDGGRDEKLFFGSGTQLSVL.

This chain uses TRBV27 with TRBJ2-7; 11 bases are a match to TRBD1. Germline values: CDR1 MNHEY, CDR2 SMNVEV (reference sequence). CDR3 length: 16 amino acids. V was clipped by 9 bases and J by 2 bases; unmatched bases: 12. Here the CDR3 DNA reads TGTGCCAGAACCTTGCTCCCGGGACAGGGGGCCTACGAGCAGTACTTC. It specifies CARTLLPGQGAYEQYF.

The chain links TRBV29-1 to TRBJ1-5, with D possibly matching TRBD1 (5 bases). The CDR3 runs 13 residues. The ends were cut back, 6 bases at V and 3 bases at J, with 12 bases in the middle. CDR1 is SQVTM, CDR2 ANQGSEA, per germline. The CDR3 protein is CSVAGTSNQPQHF. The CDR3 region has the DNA TGCAGCGTGGCCGGGACTTCCAATCAGCCCCAGCATTTT.